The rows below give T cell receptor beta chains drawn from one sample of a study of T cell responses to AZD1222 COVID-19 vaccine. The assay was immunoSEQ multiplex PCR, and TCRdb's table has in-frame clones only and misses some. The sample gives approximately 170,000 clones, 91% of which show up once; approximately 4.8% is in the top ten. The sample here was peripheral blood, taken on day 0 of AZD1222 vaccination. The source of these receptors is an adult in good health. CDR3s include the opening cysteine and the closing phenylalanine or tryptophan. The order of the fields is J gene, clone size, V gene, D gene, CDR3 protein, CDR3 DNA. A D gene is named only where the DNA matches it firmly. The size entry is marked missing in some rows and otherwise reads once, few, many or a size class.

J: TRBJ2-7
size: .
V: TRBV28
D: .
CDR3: CASSLVGGLTYEQYF
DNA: TGTGCCAGCAGTTTAGTGGGGGGCCTGACCTACGAGCAGTACTTC

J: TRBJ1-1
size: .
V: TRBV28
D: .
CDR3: CASSPLGGGGGTEAFF
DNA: TGTGCCAGCAGCCCCCTCGGGGGGGGCGGTGGGACTGAAGCTTTCTTT

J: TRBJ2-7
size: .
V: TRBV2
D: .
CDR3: CASSKDSHTSYEQYF
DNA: TGTGCCAGCAGTAAGGACAGCCACACCTCCTACGAGCAGTACTTC

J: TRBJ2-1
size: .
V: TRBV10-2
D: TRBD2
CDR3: CASSPPTSGRDGEQFF
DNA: TGCGCCAGCAGCCCACCGACTAGCGGGAGGGACGGTGAGCAGTTCTTC

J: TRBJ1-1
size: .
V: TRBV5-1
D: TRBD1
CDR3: CASSAGQGFTEAFF
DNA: TGCGCCAGCAGCGCGGGACAGGGGTTCACTGAAGCTTTCTTT

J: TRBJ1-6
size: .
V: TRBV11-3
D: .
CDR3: CASSFMNNSPLHF
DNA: TGTGCCAGCAGCTTTATGAATAATTCACCCCTCCACTTT

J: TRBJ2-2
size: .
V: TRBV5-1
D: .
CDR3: CASSSTAGAAGTATGELFF
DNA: TGCGCCAGCAGCTCAACGGCTGGGGCCGCCGGGACTGCCACCGGGGAGCTGTTTTTT

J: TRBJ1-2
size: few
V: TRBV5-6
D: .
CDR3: CASNLGSLGNYGYTF
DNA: TGTGCCAGCAACTTGGGGTCACTCGGAAACTATGGCTACACCTTC

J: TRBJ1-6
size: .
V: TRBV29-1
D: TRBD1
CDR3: CSDPGQSSYNSPLHF
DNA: TGCAGCGATCCGGGACAGAGCTCCTATAATTCACCCCTCCACTTT

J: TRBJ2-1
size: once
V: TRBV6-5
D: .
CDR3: CASSLLQTTNEQFF
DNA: TGTGCCAGCAGTTTACTACAGACAACCAATGAGCAGTTCTTC

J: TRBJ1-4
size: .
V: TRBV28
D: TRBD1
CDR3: CASSLDRGREKLFF
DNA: TGTGCCAGCAGTTTAGACAGGGGAAGGGAAAAACTGTTTTTT

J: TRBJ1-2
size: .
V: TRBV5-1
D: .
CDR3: CASRYEGLYGYTF
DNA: TGCGCCAGCAGGTACGAGGGGCTCTATGGCTACACCTTC